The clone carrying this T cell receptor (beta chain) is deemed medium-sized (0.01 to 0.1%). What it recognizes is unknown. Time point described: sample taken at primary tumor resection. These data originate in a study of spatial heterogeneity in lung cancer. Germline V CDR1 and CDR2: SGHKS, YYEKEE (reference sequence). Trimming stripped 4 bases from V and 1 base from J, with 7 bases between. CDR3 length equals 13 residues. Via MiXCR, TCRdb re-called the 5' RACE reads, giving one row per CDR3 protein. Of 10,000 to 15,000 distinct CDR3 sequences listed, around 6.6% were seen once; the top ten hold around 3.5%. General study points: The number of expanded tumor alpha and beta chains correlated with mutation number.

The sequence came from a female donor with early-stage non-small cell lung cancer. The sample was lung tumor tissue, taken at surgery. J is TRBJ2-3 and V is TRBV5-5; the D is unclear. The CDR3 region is CASSPLRTDTQYF. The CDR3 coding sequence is TGTGCCAGCAGCCCTCTACGCACAGATACGCAGTATTTT.